Here is one T cell receptor (beta chain) with its context. Germline V CDR1 and CDR2: SGHTA, FQGTGA. This CDR3 region has 14 residues. Trimming stripped 2 bases from V and 2 bases from J, with 9 bases between. These data are taken from a study of blood T cell repertoires in COVID-19. Original handling: Amplification of reference gene primers was used by the study to estimate nucleated cell counts. Using immunoSEQ multiplex PCR, the repertoire was profiled, and TCRdb retains in-frame clones only, with some absent. The DNA was the basis for D and trimming; V, J and clone size are from that table. In the table there are some 53,000 clones, approximately 84% of which are singletons.

The chain recombines TRBV7-3 with TRBJ1-2; tentative D call: TRBD1 (5 bases). Sequenced: peripheral blood. The source is a man aged 65-85 years with acute or convalescent COVID-19. The CDR3 nucleotides read TGTGCCAGCAGCTTACAGGGTGGCAACTATGGCTACACCTTC. It is translated as CASSLQGGNYGYTF.